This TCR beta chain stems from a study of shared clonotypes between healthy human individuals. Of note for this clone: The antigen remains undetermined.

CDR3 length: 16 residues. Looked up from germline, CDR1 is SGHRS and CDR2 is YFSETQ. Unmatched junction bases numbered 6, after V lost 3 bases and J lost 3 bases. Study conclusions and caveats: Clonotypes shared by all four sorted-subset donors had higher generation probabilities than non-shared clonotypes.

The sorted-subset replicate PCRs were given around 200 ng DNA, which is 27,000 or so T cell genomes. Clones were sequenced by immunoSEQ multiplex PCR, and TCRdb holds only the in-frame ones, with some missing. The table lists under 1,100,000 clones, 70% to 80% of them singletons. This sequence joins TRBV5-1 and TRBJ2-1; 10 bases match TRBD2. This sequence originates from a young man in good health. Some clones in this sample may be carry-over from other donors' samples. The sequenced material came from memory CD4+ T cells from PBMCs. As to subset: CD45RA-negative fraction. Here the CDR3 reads CASSSDLAGVYNEQFF. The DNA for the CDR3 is TGCGCCAGCAGCTCAGACCTAGCGGGAGTCTACAATGAGCAGTTCTTC.